The clone carrying this T cell receptor beta chain was found many times. TCRdb reanalysed the PCR reads using MiXCR and keeps one entry per CDR3 protein. The sample carries fewer than 20,000 distinct CDR3 sequences, roughly 40% recorded once. Germline values: CDR1 LGHNT, CDR2 FRNRAP. This CDR3 comprises 14 residues. Deletions cut 7 bases from V and 7 bases from J, with 14 bases between. The data originate from a study of tumor-infiltrating lymphocytes in oesophageal squamous cell carcinoma. This TCR came from a female donor with esophageal squamous cell carcinoma. The gene calls are TRBV12-5 and TRBJ1-6; tentatively, D is TRBD1 (5 bases). Input material: normal esophageal tissue next to the tumor. The CDR3 nucleotides are TGTGCTAGTGCCATCGGGACCGCCAATTCACCCCTCCACTTT. This sequence encodes CASAIGTANSPLHF.